This T cell receptor (beta chain) was sequenced in a study of blood T cell repertoires in COVID-19. About the study: COVID-19 samples collected from the United States, Italy and Spain covered acute and convalescent phases.

CDR3 size: 19 residues. With 5 bases clipped from V and 2 bases from J, the junction kept 12 bases outside the gene matches. From germline, CDR1 is SGHTA and CDR2 FQGNSA. Data came from immunoSEQ multiplex PCR; TCRdb stores just in-frame clones and leaves some out. Of roughly 55,000 clones in the sample, more than 80% are singletons; the top ten hold 14%. The chain carries TRBV7-2 and TRBJ1-4; TRBD1 matches 12 bases. Sequencing input: peripheral blood. The TCR comes from a human donor with active COVID-19. The donor label of this sample is uncertain. The CDR3 protein is CASSPPRGTGGHTNEKLFF. CDR3 sequence (DNA): TGTGCCAGCAGCCCGCCCCGGGGGACAGGGGGCCATACTAATGAAAAACTGTTTTTT.